This is a list of T cell receptor beta chains from one sample in a study of OX40 agonist ivuxolimab in advanced cancers. TCRdb's copy holds only in-frame clones and misses some; the assay was immunoSEQ multiplex PCR. Among roughly 110,000 clones listed, 90% were seen once. The sample in question was CD4+ or CD8+ T cells sorted from blood, obtained in a trial of the OX40 agonist ivuxolimab. The source is an adult with an advanced solid tumor such as melanoma, head and neck, liver or kidney cancer. Each CDR3 is given with its conserved first and last residue. Fields, in order: D gene, CDR3 length, V gene, J gene, clone size, CDR3 protein, CDR3 DNA. A D gene is named only where the DNA matches it firmly. Some rows have no size entry. The others give once, few or many, or a class for an expanded clone.

>.|12|TRBV6-1|TRBJ1-2|.
CASRGGVLGYTF
TGTGCCAGCAGGGGAGGGGTGTTGGGCTACACCTTC
>.|13|TRBV9|TRBJ1-3|once
CASSHSTGNTIYF
TGTGCCAGCAGCCACAGTACTGGAAACACCATATATTTT
>TRBD1|14|TRBV28|TRBJ2-7|.
CASRFPGQGIEQYF
TGTGCCAGCAGATTCCCGGGACAGGGTATCGAGCAGTACTTC
>.|14|TRBV18|TRBJ2-7|.
CASSPPSGTYEQYF
TGTGCCAGCTCACCACCATCGGGGACCTACGAGCAGTACTTC
>TRBD1|16|TRBV29-1|TRBJ1-4|once
CSVEDGDRDPNEKLFF
TGCAGCGTTGAAGATGGAGACAGGGATCCTAATGAAAAACTGTTTTTT
>.|13|TRBV29-1|TRBJ1-1|.
CSVGGQGRTEAFF
TGCAGCGTTGGGGGGCAGGGTCGCACTGAAGCTTTCTTT
>.|14|TRBV15|TRBJ2-7|once
CATSREGVVYEQYF
TGTGCCACCAGCAGAGAAGGGGTCGTTTACGAGCAGTACTTC
>.|15|TRBV19|TRBJ1-1|.
CASTHKGGGSTEAFF
TGTGCCAGTACCCATAAAGGGGGGGGAAGCACTGAAGCTTTCTTT
>TRBD1|15|TRBV29-1|TRBJ1-4|.
CSVLDPGTGGEKLFF
TGCAGCGTTCTAGATCCCGGGACAGGTGGAGAAAAACTGTTTTTT
>.|12|TRBV11-3|TRBJ2-3|.
CASSQGSDTQYF
TGTGCCAGCAGCCAGGGGTCAGATACGCAGTATTTT